This T cell receptor beta chain was documented in a study of cytomegalovirus exposure and HLA in healthy donors. Turning to the study itself: Falling in the Caucasian-associated ancestry cluster were about four fifths of 350 to 400 genotyped donors.

The study ran its PCR with 60 Vbeta and 13 Jbeta primers. Sequencing used immunoSEQ multiplex PCR; TCRdb keeps in-frame clones, though not all of them. The sample comprises some 140,000 clones, roughly 80% of which are singletons, and more than 0.75% rests with the top ten. Germline V gene sequence: CDR1 SGHDN, CDR2 FVKESK. This CDR3 spans 14 amino acids. The V and J ends lost 6 bases and 4 bases, in that order; junction bases with no gene match: 7. This TCR derives from a young man in good health and CMV-seronegative. Material for sequencing was PBMCs. The rearrangement uses TRBV14 and TRBJ2-5; the match to TRBD1 covers 8 bases. CDR3: CASSPTGVGETQYF. CDR3 nucleotides: TGTGCCAGCAGTCCGACAGGGGTTGGAGAGACCCAGTACTTC. Variable domain in full (rest from reference TRBV14 and TRBJ2-5): EAGVTQFPSHSVIEKGQTVTLRCDPISGHDNLYWYRRVMGKEIKFLLHFVKESKQDESGMPNNRFLAERTGGTYSTLKVQPAELEDSGVYFCASSPTGVGETQYFGPGTRLLVL.